This is a list of T cell receptor beta chains from one sample in a study of long-term antiretroviral therapy in people with HIV. Clones were read by immunoSEQ multiplex PCR, and TCRdb kept only the in-frame ones, dropping some. The sample has 35,000 to 40,000 clones; approximately 85% are singletons. The specimen comprised unsorted PBMCs, sampled 2.2 years after starting antiretroviral therapy. Source of these receptors: a man aged 18 to 35 with HIV. Both conserved end residues are part of each CDR3. A D gene is named only where the DNA matches it firmly. A row's size may be missing; if present it is once, few, many or a size class.

CDR3 protein,CDR3 DNA,D gene,J gene,CDR3 length,V gene,clone size
CASSQDSGPDIVEETQYF,TGCGCCAGCAGCCAAGATTCGGGACCCGATATAGTGGAAGAGACCCAGTACTTC,.,TRBJ2-5,18,TRBV4-3,.
CAWILGAGRGSGNTIYF,TGTGCCTGGATCCTGGGGGCAGGTCGGGGCTCTGGAAACACCATATATTTT,.,TRBJ1-3,17,TRBV30,.
CASRRQGPVDGYTF,TGTGCCAGCAGAAGACAGGGGCCCGTAGATGGCTACACCTTC,TRBD1,TRBJ1-2,14,TRBV27,.
CASSSPATNEKLFF,TGTGCCAGCAGCTCCCCCGCAACTAATGAAAAACTGTTTTTT,.,TRBJ1-4,14,TRBV5-5,once
CASSPRLQETQYF,TGTGCCAGCAGCCCCAGACTCCAAGAGACCCAGTACTTC,.,TRBJ2-5,13,TRBV9,.
CAISESAGYGYTF,TGTGCCATCAGTGAGTCGGCAGGTTATGGCTACACCTTC,.,TRBJ1-2,13,TRBV10-3,few
CASSEGQGARTTDTQYF,TGTGCCAGCAGTGAGGGACAGGGGGCGCGGACCACAGATACGCAGTATTTT,TRBD1,TRBJ2-3,17,TRBV28,.
CASSFYWDGSGANVLTF,TGTGCCAGCAGCTTTTATTGGGACGGGTCTGGGGCCAACGTCCTGACTTTC,.,TRBJ2-6,17,TRBV7-6,once
CASSLGQSSYEQYF,TGCGCCAGCAGTTTGGGACAGAGCTCCTACGAGCAGTACTTC,TRBD1,TRBJ2-7,14,TRBV4-1,.
CASSLGWAKDTEAFF,TGTGCCAGCAGCTTGGGATGGGCCAAGGACACTGAAGCTTTCTTT,.,TRBJ1-1,15,TRBV5-6,.
CASSLSYGRAYEQYF,TGTGCCAGCAGCTTGAGTTACGGGAGGGCCTACGAGCAGTACTTC,TRBD2,TRBJ2-7,15,TRBV5-6,once
CASSLRQGSTGELFF,TGTGCCAGCAGCTTACGACAGGGGAGTACCGGGGAGCTGTTTTTT,TRBD1,TRBJ2-2,15,TRBV9,once
CASSSGGKNTEAFF,TGTGCCAGCAGTTCAGGGGGGAAGAACACTGAAGCTTTCTTT,TRBD1,TRBJ1-1,14,TRBV6-5,.
CASSLDRGVGQGTQYF,TGTGCCAGCAGCTTAGATCGCGGGGTGGGGCAGGGTACGCAGTATTTT,.,TRBJ2-3,16,TRBV7-2,.
CASSVTKSSVEQYF,TGCGCCAGCAGTGTGACCAAGTCCTCCGTCGAGCAGTACTTC,.,TRBJ2-7,14,TRBV10-2,.
CASSEGWTELSEKLFF,TGTGCCAGCAGCGAGGGTTGGACCGAGTTGAGCGAAAAACTGTTTTTT,.,TRBJ1-4,16,TRBV2,.